This T cell receptor (beta chain) is from a study of monozygotic twins with inflammatory bowel disease. Study observations and caveats: Patients received differing immunosuppressive treatments, which may have added variability to their repertoires. A lone strong IBD-associated signal or clonotype found no support.

Eight separate reactions per sample yielded the cDNA. TCRdb reprocessed the 5' RACE reads, with one entry per CDR3 protein and no DNA. The data show about 210,000 distinct CDR3 sequences, and the top ten clones hold around 1.5%. Germline CDR1 and CDR2: SGHKS and YYEKEE (reference sequence). The CDR3 contains 15 residues. About this clonotype: Its target is unknown.

Collection of a roughly 2.3 ml blood sample took place per donor. Sequenced sample: blood. This sequence was found in a human donor with ulcerative colitis or Crohn's disease, or a healthy co-twin of an affected twin (not recorded which). The rearrangement links TRBV5-5 to TRBJ1-1; checking the TCRdb D call of TRBD1 is not possible without DNA. CDR3 loop: CASSPGPLENTEAFF.